The clone carrying this TCR beta chain was picked up many times. Its antigen is as yet unknown. The read terminates 3 residues before the CDR3 end, so the remaining end is supplied by the germline J gene. The data originate from a study of T cell clonality in common variable immunodeficiency. With V trimmed by 8 bases and J by 5 bases, 15 bases remained unmatched. The CDR3 contains 16 residues. Germline CDR1 is MNHEY and CDR2 is SVGEGT. Whole-study findings and limits: Authors noted CVID clonality's cause needs subpopulation repertoire sequencing.

Caucasian heritage predominated among both patients and controls. Blood samples were heparinized, about 5 to 9 ml per donor. Only in-frame clones appear in the TCRdb table, and some are missing; sequencing was by immunoSEQ multiplex PCR. The sample is made up of more than 65,000 clones, none counted only once. Material: peripheral blood mononuclear cells. The rearrangement links TRBV6-2 or TRBV6-3 to TRBJ2-5, with 9 nucleotides matching TRBD1. The sequence was obtained from a person between 18 and 75 years old in good health. CDR3 residues: CASSGTNRGRGETQYF. CDR3 bases read: TGTGCCAGCTCAGGGACCAACAGGGGGCGCGGGGAGACC.